Listed here are 29 T cell receptor beta chains from one sample, sequenced in a study of OX40 agonist ivuxolimab in advanced cancers. Assay used: immunoSEQ multiplex PCR; TCRdb lists only in-frame clones, some missing. This sample has tens of thousands of clones, with 94% found just once. The input for sequencing was CD4+ or CD8+ T cells sorted from blood, taken in a trial of the OX40 agonist ivuxolimab. Source of these receptors: an adult with an advanced solid tumor such as melanoma, head and neck, liver or kidney cancer.

The V gene is TRBV4-3, the J gene TRBJ2-1, with a possible D match to TRBD2 (6 bases). The germline CDR1 and CDR2 sequences are LGHNA and YSLEER. The length of the CDR3 is 17 residues. V lost 1 base, J lost 0 bases, and 13 bases lay in between. This chain's CDR3 is CASSQGVLARSYNEQFF. The CDR3 nucleotides read TGCGCCAGCAGCCAAGGTGTTCTAGCGCGCTCCTACAATGAGCAGTTCTTC.

This clone appeared once. The gene calls are TRBV9 and TRBJ2-7; D gene ambiguous. V dropped 0 bases and J dropped 2 bases, with 9 bases sitting between them. Germline values: CDR1 SGDLS, CDR2 YYNGEE. The length of the CDR3 is 14 residues. The CDR3 region is CASSVGPAAYEQYF. The CDR3 bases are TGTGCCAGCAGCGTAGGTCCAGCCGCCTACGAGCAGTACTTC.

This clone was detected a few times. The chain links TRBV19 to TRBJ1-1; D call uncertain. Germline assignment: CDR1 LNHDA and CDR2 SQIVND (reference sequence). The CDR3 has 13 amino acids. V was pared by 5 bases and J by 0 bases, with 7 bases between. The CDR3 spells CASSGSVNTEAFF. The CDR3 nucleotides read TGTGCCAGTAGTGGATCGGTGAACACTGAAGCTTTCTTT.

The chain has TRBV19 and TRBJ2-1; D remains ambiguous. Germline V lookup: CDR1 LNHDA, CDR2 SQIVND (reference sequence). Trimming shortened V by 5 bases and J by 4 bases, and 6 bases separated the two germline ends. This CDR3 is 12 amino acids long. CDR3 amino acids: CASSFLYNEQFF. The CDR3 DNA reads TGTGCCAGTAGTTTCCTATACAATGAGCAGTTCTTC.

This sequence joins TRBV19 and TRBJ1-5; D remains ambiguous. Trimming stripped 3 bases from V and 6 bases from J, with 18 bases between. CDR3 length: 16 amino acids. Per the germline V gene, CDR1 is LNHDA and CDR2 is SQIVND (reference sequence). The CDR3: CASSISSYSVLQPQHF. The CDR3 DNA is TGTGCCAGTAGTATCAGTAGCTACAGCGTCCTTCAGCCCCAGCATTTT.

The chain combines TRBV4-3 with TRBJ1-4; D may be TRBD1 (6 bases). Trimming removed 0 bases at V and 7 bases at J, with 12 bases between. Germline lookup yields CDR1 LGHNA and CDR2 YSLEER. This CDR3 region has 15 residues. The CDR3 loop is CASSQDVGAGEKLFF. The CDR3 region has the DNA TGCGCCAGCAGCCAAGATGTGGGGGCGGGTGAAAAACTGTTTTTT.

This clone was observed a single time. The chain joins TRBV7-8 to TRBJ1-4; unclear D gene. V lost 4 bases to trimming and J lost 3 bases, with 15 bases between them. Germline CDR1 is SGHVS and CDR2 is FQNEAQ. CDR3 length: 16 amino acids. The CDR3 loop is CASSSRWDPSNEKLFF. In DNA form, the CDR3 reads TGTGCCAGCAGCTCTAGATGGGATCCTTCTAATGAAAAACTGTTTTTT.

For this clone: Distinct nucleotide sequences in the sample also encode this CDR3. CDR3 protein: CASSLTSSYEQYF. The CDR3 DNA sequence: TGTGCCAGCAGTTTGACTAGCTCTTACGAGCAGTACTTC. The chain recombines TRBV28 with TRBJ2-7; TRBD2 aligns across 7 bases. Trimming removed 3 bases from V and 4 bases from J; junction bases left unmatched: 3. CDR1 is MDHEN, CDR2 SYDVKM, per germline. CDR3 size: 13 residues.

The V call is TRBV10-3, the J call TRBJ2-7, with D possibly TRBD2 on 6 matching bases. Between the trimmed V and J ends, which lost 10 bases and 3 bases, there was a span of 13 bases. The germline gives CDR1 ENHRY, CDR2 SYGVKD. The CDR3 runs to 12 residues. In DNA, the CDR3 is TGTGCCAGCGGGGTAGGGGACTACGAGCAGTACTTC. This sequence encodes CASGVGDYEQYF.

This chain connects TRBV19 to TRBJ2-2; TRBD2 aligns across 8 bases. Germline CDR1 is LNHDA and CDR2 is SQIVND (reference sequence). CDR3 length equals 14 residues. V trimming: 7 bases; J trimming: 6 bases; junction bases outside the gene matches: 7. Here the CDR3 DNA reads TGTGCCAGTACCCTAGGACTAGCCGCCGGGGAGCTGTTTTTT. It translates to CASTLGLAAGELFF. Full variable domain (outside the CDR3, taken from reference TRBV19 and TRBJ2-2): DGGITQSPKYLFRKEGQNVTLSCEQNLNHDAMYWYRQDPGQGLRLIYYSQIVNDFQKGDIAEGYSVSREKKESFPLTVTSAQKNPTAFYLCASTLGLAAGELFFGEGSRLTVL.

The gene calls are TRBV4-1 and TRBJ2-1; possibly TRBD2 for D (7 bases). Germline V gene sequence: CDR1 MGHRA, CDR2 YSYEKL. The CDR3 is 17 residues long. Trimming took off 3 bases at V and 4 bases at J, with 19 bases between the two ends. The CDR3, as DNA: TGCGCCAGCAGCCAGGCGGGGGCTTACTCCAGTTACAATGAGCAGTTCTTC. This translates into CASSQAGAYSSYNEQFF.

V and J are TRBV6-5 and TRBJ2-7; 7 nucleotides agree with TRBD1. This CDR3 is 16 amino acids long. V trimming: 0 bases; J trimming: 2 bases; junction bases outside the gene matches: 7. The germline gives CDR1 MNHEY, CDR2 SVGAGI. The CDR3 spells CASSYSKGTVTYEQYF. The CDR3 DNA sequence: TGTGCCAGCAGTTACTCGAAGGGGACAGTGACCTACGAGCAGTACTTC.

CDR3 residues: CASSGQGVYEQYF. CDR3 in DNA: TGTGCCAGCAGTGGACAGGGTGTCTACGAGCAGTACTTC. The rearrangement uses TRBV28 and TRBJ2-7, with 8 bases aligning to TRBD1. Trimming removed 5 bases from V and 3 bases from J; junction bases left unmatched: 3. The length of the CDR3 is 13 residues. The germline gives CDR1 MDHEN, CDR2 SYDVKM.

This clone was found once. The chain joins TRBV9 to TRBJ2-1; 10 bases agree with TRBD2. V was clipped by 3 bases and J by 8 bases; unmatched bases: 8. The length of the CDR3 is 15 residues. CDR1 SGDLS and CDR2 YYNGEE come from the germline V gene. CDR3 DNA: TGTGCCAGCAGCGGCCTGAGCGGGGGGGTCCATGAGCAGTTCTTC. Translated: CASSGLSGGVHEQFF. Supplemented by reference TRBV9 and TRBJ2-1, the full variable domain reads DSGVTQTPKHLITATGQRVTLRCSPRSGDLSVYWYQQSLDQGLQFLIQYYNGEERAKGNILERFSAQQFPDLHSELNLSSLELGDSALYFCASSGLSGGVHEQFFGPGTRLTVL.

This chain connects TRBV7-2 to TRBJ2-7, with TRBD2 matching over 7 bases. There are 15 residues in the CDR3. Losses at the gene ends were 5 bases for V and 6 bases for J; bases not matched to a gene: 13. Germline assignment: CDR1 SGHTA and CDR2 FQGNSA. The CDR3 nucleotides read TGTGCCAGCAGCAATCAAGGCCGGGGAGGGATCGAGCAGTACTTC. This gives the protein CASSNQGRGGIEQYF.

The chain employs TRBV6-1 and TRBJ1-3; D is possibly TRBD1 (5 bases). The V end lost 1 base, the J end lost 2 bases, and 9 bases lay between the germline ends. The CDR3 totals 15 residues. Germline assignment: CDR1 MNHNS and CDR2 SASEGT. For the CDR3, the DNA is TGTGCCAGCAGTGAAGACAGGACTCCTGGAAACACCATATATTTT. It encodes CASSEDRTPGNTIYF.

DNA of the CDR3: TGTGCCAGTAGCCTTCTTCAGGGGTACGAGCAGTACTTC. It is translated as CASSLLQGYEQYF. This chain links TRBV19 with TRBJ2-7; tentative D call: TRBD1 (6 bases). CDR1 is LNHDA, CDR2 SQIVND, per germline (reference sequence). This CDR3 has 13 residues. V was trimmed by 6 bases and J by 4 bases, leaving 13 bases between them.

The rearrangement links TRBV4-3 to TRBJ2-7, with 10 bases lining up with TRBD2. The germline V gene encodes CDR1 LGHNA and CDR2 YSLEER. CDR3 size: 15 residues. V gave up 3 bases and J gave up 4 bases; unmatched junction bases: 6. Here the CDR3 DNA reads TGCGCCAGCAGCCAGCTAGCGGGAGAGTCTTACGAGCAGTACTTC. It specifies CASSQLAGESYEQYF.

The genes are TRBV4-3 and TRBJ2-2; 9 bases line up with TRBD1. The CDR3 loop spans 17 amino acids. Germline V gene data show CDR1 as LGHNA and CDR2 as YSLEER. Trimming at V came to 0 bases and at J to 5 bases, leaving 7 bases not matched to a gene. The CDR3 reads CASSQDRDRVGTGELFF. Written as DNA, the CDR3 is TGCGCCAGCAGCCAAGATCGGGACAGGGTGGGGACCGGGGAGCTGTTTTTT.

The V gene is TRBV27, the J gene TRBJ2-1; 10 bases fit TRBD2. V lost 1 base, J lost 6 bases, and 3 bases stayed unmatched. The CDR3 runs to 15 residues. The germline gives CDR1 MNHEY, CDR2 SMNVEV (reference sequence). The CDR3 reads CASSLLPSGGNEQFF. The CDR3 DNA reads as TGTGCCAGCAGTTTATTACCTAGCGGGGGCAATGAGCAGTTCTTC.

The chain employs TRBV6-5 and TRBJ1-3, with D unclear. CDR3 length: 13 amino acids. V lost 6 bases to trimming and J lost 3 bases, with 9 bases between them. The germline gives CDR1 MNHEY, CDR2 SVGAGI. For the CDR3, the DNA is TGTGCCAGCAGGGACCCGGGTGGAAACACCATATATTTT. Its protein product is CASRDPGGNTIYF.

This sequence joins TRBV4-1 and TRBJ1-4; 7 bases are shared with TRBD1. The CDR3 is 15 amino acids. Germline CDR1 and CDR2: MGHRA and YSYEKL. The ends lost 5 bases at V and 8 bases at J; junction bases unmatched: 11. CDR3 nucleotide sequence: TGCGCCAGCAGCTCCGCGGCAGGGGGAAGGGAAAAACTGTTTTTT. Its protein is CASSSAAGGREKLFF.

This clone was found once. The genes are TRBV4-3 and TRBJ2-1; D may correspond to TRBD1 or TRBD2 (6 bases each). CDR1 and CDR2 (germline): LGHNA, YSLEER. V was clipped by 0 bases and J by 1 base, with 10 bases between them. CDR3 length: 16 amino acids. CDR3 sequence (DNA): TGCGCCAGCAGCCAAGACACGGGGGCTTCCTACAATGAGCAGTTCTTC. It translates to CASSQDTGASYNEQFF.

The chain recombines TRBV6-1 with TRBJ2-5, with D unresolved. Germline V gene data show CDR1 as MNHNS and CDR2 as SASEGT. The CDR3 length is 14 residues. V was shortened by 0 bases and J by 2 bases, with 7 bases between the two germline ends. CDR3 sequence reads: CASSEAGQQETQYF. The CDR3 bases are TGTGCCAGCAGTGAAGCAGGCCAGCAAGAGACCCAGTACTTC.

The chain uses TRBV6-1 and TRBJ2-1; D is undetermined. V lost 1 base to trimming and J lost 3 bases, with 10 bases between them. The CDR3 runs 15 residues. The V gene's germline CDR1 is MNHNS and CDR2 SASEGT. CDR3 sequence reads: CASSEVPPIYNEQFF. As DNA, the CDR3 is TGTGCCAGCAGTGAAGTCCCTCCGATCTACAATGAGCAGTTCTTC.

The chain links TRBV11-2 to TRBJ1-4, with 8 bases identical to TRBD1. V was clipped by 5 bases and J by 8 bases; unmatched bases: 13. Looked up from germline, CDR1 is SGHAT and CDR2 is FQNNGV. The CDR3 spans 16 residues. The CDR3, as DNA: TGTGCCAGCAGCCCCCAGGACAGGGTAGGAGGGGAAAAACTGTTTTTT. It codes for CASSPQDRVGGEKLFF.

This rearrangement joins TRBV7-9 to TRBJ2-1; D may be TRBD1 or TRBD2 (6 bases each). The CDR3 is made up of 15 amino acids. V shed 6 bases and J shed 1 base, with 13 bases lying between them. Germline CDR1 reads SEHNR; CDR2 reads FQNEAQ (reference sequence). CDR3: CASRRGVGSYNEQFF. The CDR3, as DNA: TGTGCCAGCAGGAGGGGGGTCGGGTCCTACAATGAGCAGTTCTTC.

The chain joins TRBV5-1 to TRBJ2-7; D possibly corresponds to TRBD2 (7 bases). Trimming left V 4 bases short and J 4 bases short, with 15 bases between. Per the germline V gene, CDR1 is SGHRS and CDR2 is YFSETQ. This CDR3 has 14 residues. The CDR3 loop reads CASSLRGAEYEQYF. DNA for the CDR3: TGCGCCAGCAGCCTACGGGGGGCAGAGTACGAGCAGTACTTC.

This chain connects TRBV29-1 to TRBJ2-7, with TRBD1 as a possible D gene (5 bases). From germline, CDR1 is SQVTM and CDR2 ANQGSEA. The CDR3 consists of 14 residues. The V gene lost 4 bases and the J gene lost 3 bases, with 16 bases spanning the gap. CDR3 nucleotide sequence: TGCAGCGTTGTGGACCCTCAGGGCTACTACGAGCAGTACTTC. It codes for CSVVDPQGYYEQYF.